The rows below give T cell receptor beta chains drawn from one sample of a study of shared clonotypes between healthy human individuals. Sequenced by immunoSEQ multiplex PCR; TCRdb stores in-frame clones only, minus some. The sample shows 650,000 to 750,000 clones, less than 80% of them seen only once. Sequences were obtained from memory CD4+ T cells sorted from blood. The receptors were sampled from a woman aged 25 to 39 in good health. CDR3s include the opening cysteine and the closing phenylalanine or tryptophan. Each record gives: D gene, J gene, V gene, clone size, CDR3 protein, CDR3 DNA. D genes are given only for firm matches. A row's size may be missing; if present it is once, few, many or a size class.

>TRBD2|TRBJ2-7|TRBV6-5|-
CASSSGRVTSSEQYF
TGTGCCAGCAGTTCGGGCAGGGTGACTAGCAGCGAGCAGTACTTC
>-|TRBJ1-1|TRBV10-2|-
CASRPQNPPGAFF
TGCGCCAGCAGACCCCAAAATCCTCCCGGAGCTTTCTTT
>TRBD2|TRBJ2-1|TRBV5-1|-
CASTPSSGSYNEQFF
TGCGCCAGCACCCCCTCTAGCGGGAGTTACAATGAGCAGTTCTTC
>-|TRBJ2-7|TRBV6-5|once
CASSSQGTRAEQYF
TGTGCCAGCAGTTCACAGGGTACACGGGCCGAGCAGTACTTC
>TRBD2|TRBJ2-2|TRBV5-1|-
CASSSAGDGELFF
TGCGCCAGCAGCTCGGCGGGGGACGGGGAGCTGTTTTTT
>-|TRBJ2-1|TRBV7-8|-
CASTTGVSLNEQFF
TGTGCCAGCACCACGGGAGTGAGCCTCAATGAGCAGTTCTTC
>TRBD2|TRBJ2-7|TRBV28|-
CASTPGTRYEQYF
TGTGCCAGCACCCCCGGGACTAGGTACGAGCAGTACTTC
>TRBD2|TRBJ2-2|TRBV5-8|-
CASSSTGTSGNTGELFF
TGTGCCAGCAGCTCGACCGGGACTAGCGGGAACACCGGGGAGCTGTTTTTT
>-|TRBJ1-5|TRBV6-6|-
CASSPRDQPQHF
TGTGCCAGCAGTCCGAGGGATCAGCCCCAGCATTTT
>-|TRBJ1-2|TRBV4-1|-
CASSHEGAARYGYTF
TGCGCCAGCAGCCACGAAGGTGCGGCGAGGTATGGCTACACCTTC
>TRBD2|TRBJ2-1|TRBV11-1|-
CASSPGLAGPNEQFF
TGTGCCAGCAGCCCTGGACTAGCGGGACCCAATGAGCAGTTCTTC
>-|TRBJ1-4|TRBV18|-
CASSQPGQEKDEKLFF
TGTGCCAGCTCACAACCGGGGCAGGAGAAAGATGAAAAACTGTTTTTT
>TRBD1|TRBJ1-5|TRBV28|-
CASRSTGENQPQHF
TGTGCCAGCAGATCGACAGGGGAGAATCAGCCCCAGCATTTT
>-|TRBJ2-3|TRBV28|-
CASSSGSGSDTQYF
TGTGCCAGCAGTTCCGGATCAGGGTCAGATACGCAGTATTTT
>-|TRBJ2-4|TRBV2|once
CASLAVLAKNIQYF
TGTGCCAGCTTAGCGGTTCTAGCCAAAAACATTCAGTACTTC
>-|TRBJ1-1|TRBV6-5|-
CASSYSKGGMNTEAFF
TGTGCCAGCAGTTACTCGAAGGGGGGGATGAACACTGAAGCTTTCTTT
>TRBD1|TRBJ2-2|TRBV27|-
CASSPTGGDTGELFF
TGTGCCAGCAGTCCGACAGGGGGGGACACCGGGGAGCTGTTTTTT
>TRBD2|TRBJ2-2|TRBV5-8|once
CASSLLAGGPAGELFF
TGTGCCAGCAGCCTACTAGCGGGAGGGCCGGCCGGGGAGCTGTTTTTT
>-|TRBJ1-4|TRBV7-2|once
CASSLVGGANEKLFF
TGTGCCAGCAGCTTAGTTGGGGGAGCTAATGAAAAACTGTTTTTT
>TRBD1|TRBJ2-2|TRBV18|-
CASSPTGQTFTGELFF
TGTGCCAGCTCACCAACGGGACAGACATTCACCGGGGAGCTGTTTTTT
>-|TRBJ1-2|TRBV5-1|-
CASSLGSSGGYTF
TGCGCCAGCAGCTTGGGCAGCTCAGGAGGCTACACCTTC
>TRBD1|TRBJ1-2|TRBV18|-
CASSIPGRQGVNYGYTF
TGTGCCAGCTCCATCCCGGGTCGACAGGGGGTGAACTATGGCTACACCTTC
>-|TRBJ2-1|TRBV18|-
CASSYSGGDNEQFF
TGTGCCAGCTCCTACTCAGGGGGGGACAATGAGCAGTTCTTC
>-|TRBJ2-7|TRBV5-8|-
CASRQNYEQYF
TGTGCCAGCAGGCAGAACTACGAGCAGTACTTC
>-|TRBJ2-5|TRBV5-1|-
CASSLEPLASETQYF
TGCGCCAGCAGCTTGGAGCCGCTAGCTTCAGAGACCCAGTACTTC
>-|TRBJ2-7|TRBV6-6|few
CASRQGHEQYF
TGTGCCAGCAGACAGGGCCACGAGCAGTACTTC
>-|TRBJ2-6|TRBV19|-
CASSTTNSGANVLTF
TGTGCCAGTAGTACGACCAACTCTGGGGCCAACGTCCTGACTTTC
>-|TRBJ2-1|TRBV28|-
CASTGGPEQFF
TGTGCCAGCACCGGAGGACCCGAGCAGTTCTTC